This is a list of T cell receptor beta chains from one sample in a study of shared clonotypes between healthy human individuals. Some clones are missing from TCRdb's copy, which holds only in-frame ones; the method was immunoSEQ multiplex PCR. Here the sample spans approximately 2,000,000 clones, around 93% being singletons. The sequenced sample was naive CD8+ T cells from PBMCs. Source of these receptors: a man aged 18-30 years in good health. Some clones in this sample may be carry-over from other donors' samples. The CDR3 runs from the conserved cysteine through the conserved F or W. Fields, in order: clone size, V gene, D gene, J gene, CDR3 DNA, CDR3 protein. D genes are given only for firm matches. Rows may omit the clone size; those that give it use once, few, many or a size class.

abundance: -; v_gene: TRBV15; d_gene: -; j_gene: TRBJ2-7; CDR3nt: TGTGCCACCAGCAGGGAACCCCGGGCAGGGTACTACGAGCAGTACTTC; CDR3aa: CATSREPRAGYYEQYF
abundance: -; v_gene: TRBV18; d_gene: TRBD2; j_gene: TRBJ2-7; CDR3nt: TGTGCCAGCCATAGCGGGAGAGGCAACGAGCAGTACTTC; CDR3aa: CASHSGRGNEQYF
abundance: -; v_gene: TRBV5-1; d_gene: -; j_gene: TRBJ2-5; CDR3nt: TGCGCCAGCAACCGGCCGGCGGGTGGGGGGTACCAAGAGACCCAGTACTTC; CDR3aa: CASNRPAGGGYQETQYF
abundance: -; v_gene: TRBV6-1; d_gene: TRBD2; j_gene: TRBJ2-7; CDR3nt: TGTGCCAGCAGTGAAGCGAAGCGGGGGGAGCAGTACTTC; CDR3aa: CASSEAKRGEQYF
abundance: -; v_gene: TRBV28; d_gene: -; j_gene: TRBJ2-5; CDR3nt: TGTGCCAGCAGTTTATCCCCTCCGGGGGGCGGGGTACAAGAGACCCAGTACTTC; CDR3aa: CASSLSPPGGGVQETQYF
abundance: -; v_gene: TRBV29-1; d_gene: -; j_gene: TRBJ1-2; CDR3nt: TGCAGCGTTGAAGTATGGGATTATAACTATGGCTACACCTTC; CDR3aa: CSVEVWDYNYGYTF
abundance: -; v_gene: TRBV15; d_gene: TRBD1; j_gene: TRBJ1-5; CDR3nt: TGTGCCACCGGGACAGGGGTAACTCAGCCCCAGCATTTT; CDR3aa: CATGTGVTQPQHF
abundance: -; v_gene: TRBV7-2; d_gene: TRBD2; j_gene: TRBJ2-7; CDR3nt: TGTGCCAGCAGCCCAGACCCTAGCGGGAGGATCAACGAGCAGTACTTC; CDR3aa: CASSPDPSGRINEQYF
abundance: few; v_gene: TRBV29-1; d_gene: -; j_gene: TRBJ1-1; CDR3nt: TGCAGCGTTGAAAATTCGGCGGTATGGAACACTGAAGCTTTCTTT; CDR3aa: CSVENSAVWNTEAFF
abundance: -; v_gene: TRBV9; d_gene: TRBD1; j_gene: TRBJ2-5; CDR3nt: TGTGCCAGCAGCGCCCAGGACGGGACAGTAAAAGAGACCCAGTACTTC; CDR3aa: CASSAQDGTVKETQYF
abundance: -; v_gene: TRBV27; d_gene: -; j_gene: TRBJ2-7; CDR3nt: TGTGCCAGCAGCCTTAGGGGTCGGGAGCAGTACTTC; CDR3aa: CASSLRGREQYF
abundance: -; v_gene: TRBV5-1; d_gene: TRBD2; j_gene: TRBJ2-1; CDR3nt: TGCGCCAGCAGCCAAGGACTAGCGGGAGACACCTACAATGAGCAGTTCTTC; CDR3aa: CASSQGLAGDTYNEQFF
abundance: -; v_gene: TRBV7-2; d_gene: TRBD1; j_gene: TRBJ2-7; CDR3nt: TGTGCCAGCAGAACTCGGGACAGAACCTACGAGCAGTACTTC; CDR3aa: CASRTRDRTYEQYF
abundance: -; v_gene: TRBV15; d_gene: TRBD2; j_gene: TRBJ2-1; CDR3nt: TGTGCCACCAGCAGGGGGACTAGCATCTACAATGAGCAGTTCTTC; CDR3aa: CATSRGTSIYNEQFF
abundance: few; v_gene: TRBV9; d_gene: TRBD1; j_gene: TRBJ2-2; CDR3nt: TGTGCCAGCAGCTATGGACAGGGGTACACCGGGGAGCTGTTTTTT; CDR3aa: CASSYGQGYTGELFF
abundance: -; v_gene: TRBV7-9; d_gene: -; j_gene: TRBJ1-5; CDR3nt: TGTGCCAGCAGCTTAAGTGACAATCAGCCCCAGCATTTT; CDR3aa: CASSLSDNQPQHF
abundance: -; v_gene: TRBV10-3; d_gene: TRBD1; j_gene: TRBJ1-2; CDR3nt: TGTGCCATCAGTGGGGACAGTAACTATGGCTACACCTTC; CDR3aa: CAISGDSNYGYTF
abundance: few; v_gene: TRBV5-1; d_gene: TRBD2; j_gene: TRBJ2-3; CDR3nt: TGCGCCAGCCTACTAGCGGCGCGCTCTGGGACGCAGTATTTT; CDR3aa: CASLLAARSGTQYF
abundance: once; v_gene: TRBV2; d_gene: -; j_gene: TRBJ2-3; CDR3nt: TGTGCCAGCAGTGAAATCGGGGCCTTCGATACGCAGTATTTT; CDR3aa: CASSEIGAFDTQYF
abundance: once; v_gene: TRBV14; d_gene: -; j_gene: TRBJ1-4; CDR3nt: TGTGCCAGCAGCCCAACCCGAGTACCCGCCCCAGAAAAACTGTTTTTT; CDR3aa: CASSPTRVPAPEKLFF
abundance: -; v_gene: TRBV7-2; d_gene: TRBD2; j_gene: TRBJ2-1; CDR3nt: TGTGCCAGCAGCTTACTAGCGGGAGGTTACAATGAGCAGTTCTTC; CDR3aa: CASSLLAGGYNEQFF
abundance: -; v_gene: TRBV9; d_gene: -; j_gene: TRBJ2-3; CDR3nt: TGTGCCAGCAGCGCCTTCTCCGGAGCTTATAGCACAGATACGCAGTATTTT; CDR3aa: CASSAFSGAYSTDTQYF
abundance: -; v_gene: TRBV27; d_gene: TRBD2; j_gene: TRBJ2-1; CDR3nt: TGTGCCAGCAGTTTATCCCAGCGGGGCTACAATGAGCAGTTCTTC; CDR3aa: CASSLSQRGYNEQFF
abundance: -; v_gene: TRBV18; d_gene: TRBD2; j_gene: TRBJ2-1; CDR3nt: TGTGCCAGCTCACTCGGACTAGCGGGAACGACCCATGAGCAGTTCTTC; CDR3aa: CASSLGLAGTTHEQFF
abundance: -; v_gene: TRBV14; d_gene: TRBD1; j_gene: TRBJ1-3; CDR3nt: TGTGCCAGCAGCCAGAGGGACAGGATCTCTGGAAACACCATATATTTT; CDR3aa: CASSQRDRISGNTIYF
abundance: -; v_gene: TRBV7-9; d_gene: -; j_gene: TRBJ2-7; CDR3nt: TGTGCCAGCAGCTTACTAACCGGGGGACTCTACGAGCAGTACTTC; CDR3aa: CASSLLTGGLYEQYF
abundance: -; v_gene: TRBV30; d_gene: -; j_gene: TRBJ2-7; CDR3nt: TGTGCCTGGAGTGTCCTCGGGGGAGGCGAGCAGTACTTC; CDR3aa: CAWSVLGGGEQYF
abundance: -; v_gene: TRBV19; d_gene: -; j_gene: TRBJ2-7; CDR3nt: TGTGCCAGTAGTATACGGCAGGAGGGCTACGAGCAGTACTTC; CDR3aa: CASSIRQEGYEQYF
abundance: -; v_gene: TRBV25-1; d_gene: -; j_gene: TRBJ1-1; CDR3nt: TGTGCCAGCAGTGAGGGTAGTGAAGCTTTCTTT; CDR3aa: CASSEGSEAFF
abundance: -; v_gene: TRBV15; d_gene: -; j_gene: TRBJ2-5; CDR3nt: TGTGCCACCAGCAGAGAGGACGGTGGCACGGACCAAGAGACCCAGTACTTC; CDR3aa: CATSREDGGTDQETQYF
abundance: -; v_gene: TRBV19; d_gene: -; j_gene: TRBJ1-1; CDR3nt: TGTGCCAGTAGTATGGTCGGGAGTTCTGAAGCTTTCTTT; CDR3aa: CASSMVGSSEAFF
abundance: -; v_gene: TRBV7-8; d_gene: -; j_gene: TRBJ2-7; CDR3nt: TGTGCCAGCAGCCCCATCCTGATTGAGCAGTACTTC; CDR3aa: CASSPILIEQYF
abundance: -; v_gene: TRBV19; d_gene: -; j_gene: TRBJ2-2; CDR3nt: TGTGCCAGTAGTATTGGTACAGGACCGAACACCGGGGAGCTGTTTTTT; CDR3aa: CASSIGTGPNTGELFF
abundance: once; v_gene: TRBV7-9; d_gene: TRBD1; j_gene: TRBJ2-7; CDR3nt: TGTGCCAGCAGCTTAAAAACAGGGGGCTCCTACGAGCAGTACTTC; CDR3aa: CASSLKTGGSYEQYF
abundance: -; v_gene: TRBV2; d_gene: TRBD1; j_gene: TRBJ2-2; CDR3nt: TGTGCCAGCAGTCTCCCGGGACAGGGTTACACCGGGGAGCTGTTTTTT; CDR3aa: CASSLPGQGYTGELFF
abundance: -; v_gene: TRBV4-3; d_gene: -; j_gene: TRBJ2-1; CDR3nt: TGCGCCAGCAGCCAATCTCAGGGGGGCGCCTACAATGAGCAGTTCTTC; CDR3aa: CASSQSQGGAYNEQFF
abundance: -; v_gene: TRBV9; d_gene: -; j_gene: TRBJ2-3; CDR3nt: TGTGCCAGCAGCGTAGGTTCTGGGACAGATACGCAGTATTTT; CDR3aa: CASSVGSGTDTQYF
abundance: -; v_gene: TRBV9; d_gene: -; j_gene: TRBJ2-1; CDR3nt: TGTGCCAGCAGCGCCCTAAGGGATGAGCAGTTCTTC; CDR3aa: CASSALRDEQFF
abundance: -; v_gene: TRBV7-6; d_gene: -; j_gene: TRBJ2-7; CDR3nt: TGTGCCAGCAGCTTAGAGTCGTCCTACGAGCAGTACTTC; CDR3aa: CASSLESSYEQYF
abundance: -; v_gene: TRBV4-1; d_gene: -; j_gene: TRBJ2-3; CDR3nt: TGCGCCAGCAGCCAAGCTGTCTGGAGCTCTAGCACAGATACGCAGTATTTT; CDR3aa: CASSQAVWSSSTDTQYF
abundance: -; v_gene: TRBV7-6; d_gene: TRBD2; j_gene: TRBJ2-5; CDR3nt: TGTGCCAGCAGCCCCAGACTAGCGGCCCTTGAAGAGACCCAGTACTTC; CDR3aa: CASSPRLAALEETQYF
abundance: -; v_gene: TRBV7-2; d_gene: -; j_gene: TRBJ1-1; CDR3nt: TGTGCCAGCAGCCGGCGGGGGGACACTGAAGCTTTCTTT; CDR3aa: CASSRRGDTEAFF
abundance: -; v_gene: TRBV6-5; d_gene: -; j_gene: TRBJ1-2; CDR3nt: TGTGCCAGCACCCAGGACTTAAACTATGGCTACACCTTC; CDR3aa: CASTQDLNYGYTF
abundance: -; v_gene: TRBV5-6; d_gene: -; j_gene: TRBJ1-5; CDR3nt: TGTGCCAGCAGCTTGCGGGGTGACAGCAATCAGCCCCAGCATTTT; CDR3aa: CASSLRGDSNQPQHF
abundance: -; v_gene: TRBV7-8; d_gene: -; j_gene: TRBJ2-2; CDR3nt: TGTGCCAGCAGCTTAGATGGGGCGTACACCGGGGAGCTGTTTTTT; CDR3aa: CASSLDGAYTGELFF
abundance: -; v_gene: TRBV6-5; d_gene: -; j_gene: TRBJ1-4; CDR3nt: TGTGCCAGCAGCCAAGGGGGTTGGTTTGAAAAACTGTTTTTT; CDR3aa: CASSQGGWFEKLFF
abundance: -; v_gene: TRBV27; d_gene: -; j_gene: TRBJ2-3; CDR3nt: TGTGCCAGCAGAAGGACAGATACGCAGTATTTT; CDR3aa: CASRRTDTQYF
abundance: once; v_gene: TRBV7-3; d_gene: -; j_gene: TRBJ2-7; CDR3nt: TGTGCCAGCAGAGGCCCGCATGGCGAGCAGTACTTC; CDR3aa: CASRGPHGEQYF
abundance: -; v_gene: TRBV2; d_gene: -; j_gene: TRBJ1-1; CDR3nt: TGTGCCATTCGACAGGCACTAGTGAACACTGAAGCTTTCTTT; CDR3aa: CAIRQALVNTEAFF
abundance: once; v_gene: TRBV13; d_gene: -; j_gene: TRBJ1-5; CDR3nt: TGTGCCAGCAGCCTCGGATCTGATGGCAATCAGCCCCAGCATTTT; CDR3aa: CASSLGSDGNQPQHF
abundance: -; v_gene: TRBV6-5; d_gene: -; j_gene: TRBJ1-1; CDR3nt: TGTGCCAGCAGTTACGGGGGGCAGAACACTGAAGCTTTCTTT; CDR3aa: CASSYGGQNTEAFF
abundance: -; v_gene: TRBV28; d_gene: TRBD2; j_gene: TRBJ2-1; CDR3nt: TGTGCCAGCAGTCCCCCGGGGACTAGCAGCCCTGAGCAGTTCTTC; CDR3aa: CASSPPGTSSPEQFF
abundance: -; v_gene: TRBV28; d_gene: -; j_gene: TRBJ2-2; CDR3nt: TGTGCCAGCAGTTTAGTCAGGCACACCGGGGAGCTGTTTTTT; CDR3aa: CASSLVRHTGELFF
abundance: -; v_gene: TRBV11-2; d_gene: TRBD1; j_gene: TRBJ1-1; CDR3nt: TGTGCCAGCAGCTCCCGGGACAGGGGAGCCGAAGCTTTCTTT; CDR3aa: CASSSRDRGAEAFF
abundance: -; v_gene: TRBV19; d_gene: -; j_gene: TRBJ1-5; CDR3nt: TGTGCCAGTAGTATTGGCAGGGCGAGGCAGCCCCAGCATTTT; CDR3aa: CASSIGRARQPQHF
abundance: once; v_gene: TRBV7-3; d_gene: TRBD1; j_gene: TRBJ2-3; CDR3nt: TGTGCCAGCAGCCCCGGGACAGGGGTTCGAGATACGCAGTATTTT; CDR3aa: CASSPGTGVRDTQYF
abundance: -; v_gene: TRBV5-1; d_gene: TRBD2; j_gene: TRBJ2-2; CDR3nt: TGCGCCAGCAGCCCCGCCACCCTTAGCGGGACGTCGACCGGGGAGCTGTTTTTT; CDR3aa: CASSPATLSGTSTGELFF